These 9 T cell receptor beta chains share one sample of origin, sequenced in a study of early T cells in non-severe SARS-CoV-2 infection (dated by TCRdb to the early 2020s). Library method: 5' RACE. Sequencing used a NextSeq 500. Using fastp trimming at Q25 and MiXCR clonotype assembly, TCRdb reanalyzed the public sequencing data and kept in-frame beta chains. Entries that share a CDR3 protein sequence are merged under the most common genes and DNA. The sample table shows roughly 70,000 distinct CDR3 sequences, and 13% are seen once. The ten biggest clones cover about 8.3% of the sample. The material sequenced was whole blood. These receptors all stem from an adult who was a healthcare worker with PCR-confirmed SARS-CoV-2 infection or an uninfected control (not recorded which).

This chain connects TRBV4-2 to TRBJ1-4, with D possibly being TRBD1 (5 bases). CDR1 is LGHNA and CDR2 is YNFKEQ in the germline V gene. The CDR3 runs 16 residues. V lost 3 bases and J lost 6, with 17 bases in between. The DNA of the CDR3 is TGTGCCAGCAGCCACGAACAGGCCCCAGACGATGAAAAACTGTTTTTT. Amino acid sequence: CASSHEQAPDDEKLFF.

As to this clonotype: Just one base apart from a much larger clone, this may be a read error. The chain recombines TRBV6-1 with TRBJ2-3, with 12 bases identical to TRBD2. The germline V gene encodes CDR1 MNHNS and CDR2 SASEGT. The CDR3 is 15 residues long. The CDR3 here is CASRVTSGSSDTLYF. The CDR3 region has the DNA TGTGCCAGCAGAGTGACTAGCGGGAGCTCAGATACGCTGTATTTT.

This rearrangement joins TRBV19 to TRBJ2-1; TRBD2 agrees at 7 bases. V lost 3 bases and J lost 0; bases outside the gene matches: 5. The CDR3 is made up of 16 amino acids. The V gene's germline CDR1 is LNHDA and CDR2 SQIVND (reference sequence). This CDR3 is CASSIGGTRSYNEQFF. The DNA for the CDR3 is TGTGCCAGTAGTATCGGGGGGACTCGCTCCTACAATGAGCAGTTCTTC.

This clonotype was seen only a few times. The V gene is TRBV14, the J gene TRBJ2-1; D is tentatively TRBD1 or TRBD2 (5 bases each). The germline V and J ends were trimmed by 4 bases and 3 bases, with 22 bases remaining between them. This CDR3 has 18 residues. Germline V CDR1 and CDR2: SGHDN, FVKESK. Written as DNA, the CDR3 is TGTGCCAGCAGCCCCCTCGCTGGGGCGGGCAGGGTCTACAATGAGCAGTTCTTC. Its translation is CASSPLAGAGRVYNEQFF.

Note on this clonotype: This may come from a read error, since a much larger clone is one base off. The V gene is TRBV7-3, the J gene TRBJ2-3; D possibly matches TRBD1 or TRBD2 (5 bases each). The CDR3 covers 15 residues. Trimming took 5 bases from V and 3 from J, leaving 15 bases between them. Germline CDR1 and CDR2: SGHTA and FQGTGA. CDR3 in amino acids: CASSTGDRGTDTQYF. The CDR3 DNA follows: TGTGCCAGCAGCACCGGGGACCGAGGGACAGATACGCAGTATTTT.

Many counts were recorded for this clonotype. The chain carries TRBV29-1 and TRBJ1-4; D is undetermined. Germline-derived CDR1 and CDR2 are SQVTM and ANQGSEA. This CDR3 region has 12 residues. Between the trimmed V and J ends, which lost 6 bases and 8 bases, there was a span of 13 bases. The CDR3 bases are TGCAGCGTGGGGAAATTGGGAGAAAAACTGTTTTTT. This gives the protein CSVGKLGEKLFF.

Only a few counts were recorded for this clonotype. CDR3 sequence (DNA): TGTGCCAGCAGACTCGACGGAACTGATACGCAGTATTTT. It encodes CASRLDGTDTQYF. The chain carries TRBV6-1 and TRBJ2-3; no reliable D call. The V end lost 6 bases, the J end lost 6 bases, and 13 bases lay between the germline ends. The CDR3 covers 13 residues. Germline V gene sequence: CDR1 MNHNS, CDR2 SASEGT.

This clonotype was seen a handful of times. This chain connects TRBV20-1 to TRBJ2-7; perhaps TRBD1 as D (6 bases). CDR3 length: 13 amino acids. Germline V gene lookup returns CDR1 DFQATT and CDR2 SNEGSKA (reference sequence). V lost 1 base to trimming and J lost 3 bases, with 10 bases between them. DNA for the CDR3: TGCAGTGCTAGAGGACAGGAGTTCTACGAGCAGTACTTC. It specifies CSARGQEFYEQYF.

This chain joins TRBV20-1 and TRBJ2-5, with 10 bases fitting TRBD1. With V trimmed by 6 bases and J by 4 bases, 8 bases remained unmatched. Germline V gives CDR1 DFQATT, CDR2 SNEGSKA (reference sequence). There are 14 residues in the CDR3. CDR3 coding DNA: TGCAGTGCCTGGGGACAGGGGCTGGGAGAGACCCAGTACTTC. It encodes CSAWGQGLGETQYF.